This TCR beta chain comes out of a study of blood T cell repertoires in COVID-19 (dated by TCRdb to 2020 to 2021). A note on the overall study: Samples from collaborators originated in the United States, Italy and Spain and spanned both the acute and convalescent phases of COVID-19. The repertoires were released in a freely available public database meant as a resource for research on the immune response to SARS-CoV-2. Nearly every sample came with metadata listing a de-identified subject ID, COVID-19 status, age in years and sex. Where HLA class I and class II types were available, the types were taken from metadata supplied by the sample provider, not from assay-based typing. The prospective study material was composed of cDNA or gDNA derived from T cells, B-cell-depleted T cells, or PBMCs. The samples were drawn from two sources: the first 160 participants of the ongoing ImmuneRACE study, and 1,254 subjects contributed by 6 global collaborators. The dataset comprised deeply sampled blood TCRbeta repertoires from subjects exposed to, actively infected with, or recovered from COVID-19.

This clone was seen a handful of times. The clone's antigen remains unknown. Within one base of it there is no much larger clone, and no base qualities were kept. The immunoSEQ Assay, a bias-controlled multiplex PCR, was used to amplify TCRbeta CDR3 regions from genomic DNA. On the study's bioinformatics: Within the assay, amplification of reference gene primers was used to estimate how many nucleated cells each sample contained. Sequence reads were collapsed and filtered to measure the absolute abundance of every unique TCRbeta CDR3 rearrangement. For each sample, productive Simpson clonality was calculated as the square root of Simpson's diversity index across productive rearrangements. In its TCRdb copy, this immuneACCESS table keeps in-frame sequences only and misses some clones. Where compared with another copy, unresolved V genes explain less than half of these, and the others have no known cause. Clonal size and the V and J genes are those of that table, whereas D and trimming came from the DNA. Present in this sample are tens of thousands of clones, roughly 85% of which were seen just once. About 26% of the sample comes from the top ten.

Each collaborating institution followed its own protocols to collect whole blood in K2EDTA tubes. For TCRbeta analysis, collaborators shipped samples in one of three forms: frozen whole blood, isolated PBMCs, or DNA extracted from either of those sample types. What the authors observed across the whole study: The quantity of clinical and demographic metadata differed by source and by participant and was supplied without curation.

The germline V gene encodes CDR1 MNHEY and CDR2 SMNVEV (reference sequence). Its CDR3 holds 15 amino acids, cysteine through phenylalanine. The retained sequence is limited to the CDR3, 45 bases, with the frame set at the first base. The specimen was peripheral blood. The receptor was derived from a man aged 60-69 years with active or convalescent COVID-19. The rearranged segments are TRBV27 and TRBJ2-3; 7 central nucleotides agree with TRBD2. The sequenced DNA is TGTGCGGCCGGGGGGATGAACCTCCGCACAGATACGCAGTATTTT. It translates to CAAGGMNLRTDTQYF.